This is a list of T cell receptor beta chains from one sample in a study of human T cells and chemical hapten exposure. From the RACE reads, TCRdb called clonotypes with MiXCR, one entry per CDR3 protein. The data contain around 110,000 distinct CDR3 sequences, 9.5% to 13% of them singletons. Source: whole blood, taken in connection with sensitization to the hapten diphenylcyclopropenone (DPC). All receptors come from a woman aged 45-65 years with alopecia areata. Some clones in this sample may be carry-over from other donors' samples. Both conserved end residues are part of each CDR3. Fields, in order: CDR3 DNA, CDR3 protein, clone size, J gene, D gene, V gene. D genes are given only for firm matches. A clone size is listed for some rows: how often the clone was seen (once, few, many), or a class if it is expanded.

cdr3_nt: TGTGCCAGCATGGGCACAGATACGCAGTATTTT
cdr3_aa: CASMGTDTQYF
clone_size: few
j_call: TRBJ2-3
d_call: .
v_call: TRBV7-2

cdr3_nt: TGTGCCAGCAGTTTGGGACAGACGATAGGAAACACCATATATTTT
cdr3_aa: CASSLGQTIGNTIYF
clone_size: few
j_call: TRBJ1-3
d_call: TRBD1
v_call: TRBV6-5

cdr3_nt: TGTGCCACCAGCGGACCAGGTGAAAAACTGTTTTTT
cdr3_aa: CATSGPGEKLFF
clone_size: .
j_call: TRBJ1-4
d_call: .
v_call: TRBV15

cdr3_nt: TGCAGCGTTCACAGAAGGGAGCAGGGGGCTGAAGCTTTCTTT
cdr3_aa: CSVHRREQGAEAFF
clone_size: .
j_call: TRBJ1-1
d_call: TRBD1
v_call: TRBV29-1

cdr3_nt: TGTGCCAGCAGCTTAGGTGGGACAGGGATCGCCTACGAGCAGTACTTC
cdr3_aa: CASSLGGTGIAYEQYF
clone_size: .
j_call: TRBJ2-7
d_call: TRBD1
v_call: TRBV11-2

cdr3_nt: TGTGCCAGCAGCCGGGGCGGAGTTGGGGGCTACACCTTC
cdr3_aa: CASSRGGVGGYTF
clone_size: .
j_call: TRBJ1-2
d_call: .
v_call: TRBV4-2

cdr3_nt: TGTGCCAGCAGTGTTCCAGGGGGCGTAATGTTCTTC
cdr3_aa: CASSVPGGVMFF
clone_size: few
j_call: TRBJ2-1
d_call: TRBD1
v_call: TRBV28

cdr3_nt: TGTGCCAGCAGTGAGTTCGTAGCGGGGGGGGCCCACGAGCAGTACTTC
cdr3_aa: CASSEFVAGGAHEQYF
clone_size: many
j_call: TRBJ2-7
d_call: TRBD2
v_call: TRBV6-1

cdr3_nt: TGCGCCAGCAGGTGGACTAGCGGGTCTCGGGAGCAGTACTTC
cdr3_aa: CASRWTSGSREQYF
clone_size: many
j_call: TRBJ2-7
d_call: TRBD2
v_call: TRBV5-1

cdr3_nt: TGTGCCAGCAGCTTGGAGATCCAAGAGACCCAGTACTTC
cdr3_aa: CASSLEIQETQYF
clone_size: few
j_call: TRBJ2-5
d_call: .
v_call: TRBV7-9

cdr3_nt: TGTGCCAGCTCGGACTCTCAAGTCACTGAGCAGTTCTTC
cdr3_aa: CASSDSQVTEQFF
clone_size: few
j_call: TRBJ2-1
d_call: .
v_call: TRBV18

cdr3_nt: TGTGCCAGCAGCTTAGTAAGCGGGAACACTGAAGCTTTCTTT
cdr3_aa: CASSLVSGNTEAFF
clone_size: few
j_call: TRBJ1-1
d_call: .
v_call: TRBV7-2

cdr3_nt: TGTGCCAGCAGCTCTCCGCGTGGACAGGGGGGCTCCTACAATGAGCAGTTCTTC
cdr3_aa: CASSSPRGQGGSYNEQFF
clone_size: many
j_call: TRBJ2-1
d_call: TRBD1
v_call: TRBV11-2

cdr3_nt: TGTGCCAGCAGTATTATAGGACCTTCCTCCTACGAGCAGTACTTC
cdr3_aa: CASSIIGPSSYEQYF
clone_size: .
j_call: TRBJ2-7
d_call: .
v_call: TRBV28

cdr3_nt: TGTGCCAGCAGCTTAGGGCCTTACAGGGGGCCGTCAACGAACACTGAAGCTTTCTTT
cdr3_aa: CASSLGPYRGPSTNTEAFF
clone_size: many
j_call: TRBJ1-1
d_call: TRBD1
v_call: TRBV7-2

cdr3_nt: TGCGCCAGCAGCCAAGATATGGGGGAAAGCACAGATACGCAGTATTTT
cdr3_aa: CASSQDMGESTDTQYF
clone_size: .
j_call: TRBJ2-3
d_call: .
v_call: TRBV4-3

cdr3_nt: TGTGCCAGCAGCTCCCACAGGGGCCAAGAGACCCAGTACTTC
cdr3_aa: CASSSHRGQETQYF
clone_size: few
j_call: TRBJ2-5
d_call: TRBD1
v_call: TRBV7-2

cdr3_nt: TGTGCCAGCAGCGCACCGCAGGGGGCGCGCAATCAGCCCCAGCATTTT
cdr3_aa: CASSAPQGARNQPQHF
clone_size: few
j_call: TRBJ1-5
d_call: TRBD1
v_call: TRBV7-2

cdr3_nt: TGCAGCGTTCGGAAGAACACTGAAGCTTTCTTT
cdr3_aa: CSVRKNTEAFF
clone_size: .
j_call: TRBJ1-1
d_call: .
v_call: TRBV29-1

cdr3_nt: TGTGCCAGCAGTTTGAGACAGGGGAACACTGAAGCTTTCTTT
cdr3_aa: CASSLRQGNTEAFF
clone_size: many
j_call: TRBJ1-1
d_call: TRBD1
v_call: TRBV12-3/TRBV12-4

cdr3_nt: TGTGCCAGCTCACCACGAAGGCGGAACAGGGGGGCAGGGGAGCAGTACTTC
cdr3_aa: CASSPRRRNRGAGEQYF
clone_size: .
j_call: TRBJ2-7
d_call: TRBD1
v_call: TRBV18